Following are 21 T cell receptor beta chains from one sample sequenced in a study of T-cell reconstitution after alpha-beta-depleted transplantation in children. Unique molecular identifiers were built into the TCRbeta library. In TCRdb, the PCR reads were re-called with MiXCR into one record per CDR3 protein. Of 250,000 to 400,000 distinct CDR3 sequences detected, 23% appear once; the ten largest clones hold approximately 11%. This sample comprised PBMCs, mostly from graft donor cells, obtained 180 days after TCRalphabeta/CD19-depleted stem cell transplant. Every receptor here comes from a male patient under 18 who had a stem cell transplant for acute lymphoblastic leukemia, so the T cells may come from the graft donor.

A few counts support this clonotype. V gene TRBV7-9 combines with J gene TRBJ1-3; 8 nucleotides align to TRBD1. Trimming at V came to 4 bases and at J to 0 bases, leaving 5 bases not matched to a gene. The germline V gene encodes CDR1 SEHNR and CDR2 FQNEAQ (reference sequence). The CDR3 covers 16 residues. The CDR3 loop is CASSSTGAISGNTIYF. The CDR3 DNA sequence: TGTGCCAGCAGCTCGACAGGGGCAATCTCTGGAAACACCATATATTTT.

This sequence joins TRBV5-6 and TRBJ1-2; D uncertain. Between the trimmed V and J ends, which lost 0 bases and 6 bases, there was a span of 12 bases. CDR1 is SGHDT, CDR2 YYEEEE, per germline. The CDR3 has 14 amino acids. The CDR3 sequence is CASSLVPEGNGYTF. CDR3 nucleotide sequence: TGTGCCAGCAGCTTGGTTCCTGAAGGGAATGGCTACACCTTC.

This clonotype was picked up many times. The chain links TRBV5-1 to TRBJ2-1, with 8 bases that match TRBD2. J was trimmed by 5 bases and V by 1 base; bases with no gene match: 8. The germline V gene has CDR1 SGHRS and CDR2 YFSETQ. CDR3 size: 16 residues. The CDR3 DNA reads TGCGCCAGCAGCTTGACCACCGGGACTAGACACAATGAGCAGTTCTTC. This gives the protein CASSLTTGTRHNEQFF.

This clonotype was seen a few times. The CDR3 DNA sequence: TGTGCCAGCAGCCACGGAACTCGTGAGCGGTTCTCCTACGAGCAGTACTTC. This sequence encodes CASSHGTRERFSYEQYF. The chain combines TRBV4-2 with TRBJ2-7; D may be TRBD2 (5 bases). CDR1 LGHNA and CDR2 YNFKEQ come from the germline V gene. This CDR3 spans 17 amino acids. V was cut by 3 bases and J by 0 bases, with 18 bases left in between.

The chain couples TRBV3-1 to TRBJ2-3; D not resolved. Germline values: CDR1 LGHDT, CDR2 YNNKEL (reference sequence). V gave up 0 bases and J gave up 2 bases, with 15 bases separating them. The CDR3 length is 17 residues. The CDR3 loop reads CASSQDAPGWDTDTQYF. For the CDR3, the DNA is TGTGCCAGCAGCCAAGACGCACCCGGATGGGACACAGATACGCAGTATTTT.

This clonotype came up a few times. This chain connects TRBV5-1 to TRBJ2-2, with D unresolved. This CDR3 is 14 amino acids long. The germline CDR1 and CDR2 sequences are SGHRS and YFSETQ. Trimming took off 3 bases at V and 6 bases at J, with 12 bases between the two ends. CDR3 in amino acids: CASSYRGHAGELFF. In nucleotides, the CDR3 is TGCGCCAGCAGCTACCGAGGCCACGCCGGGGAGCTGTTTTTT.

This clonotype has ten or more counts. The chain is built from TRBV4-2 and TRBJ2-1; 8 bases match TRBD1. Germline-derived CDR1 and CDR2 are LGHNA and YNFKEQ. V shed 3 bases and J 1 base; nucleotides not matched to a gene: 5. The CDR3 has 16 amino acids. The CDR3 spells CASSHSDRASYNEQFF. CDR3 sequence (DNA): TGTGCCAGCAGCCACTCGGACAGGGCTTCCTACAATGAGCAGTTCTTC.

The CDR3 loop is CASRTGTAGYEQYF. CDR3 nucleotides: TGCGCCAGCAGAACCGGGACCGCTGGCTACGAGCAGTACTTC. The chain combines TRBV5-1 with TRBJ2-7; D may be TRBD1 or TRBD2 (5 bases each). Germline V CDR1 and CDR2: SGHRS, YFSETQ. This CDR3 has 14 residues. V lost 5 bases, J lost 3 bases, and 15 bases lay in between.

This clonotype was observed a handful of times. The CDR3, as DNA: TGTGCCGGCACCAACCCTCCCGGGACAGGGAACCAAGAGACCCAGTACTTC. Protein product: CAGTNPPGTGNQETQYF. This chain links TRBV7-9 with TRBJ2-5, with 9 bases lining up with TRBD1. The CDR3 loop spans 17 amino acids. V lost 11 bases, J lost 0 bases, and 16 bases stayed unmatched. The germline gives CDR1 SEHNR, CDR2 FQNEAQ (reference sequence).

In its sample, this clonotype was seen a few times. The gene calls are TRBV7-9 and TRBJ2-1; D is unclear. This CDR3 comprises 15 residues. The germline gives CDR1 SEHNR, CDR2 FQNEAQ (reference sequence). V gave up 1 base and J gave up 2 bases, with 9 bases separating them. The CDR3 nucleotides are TGTGCCAGCAGCTTAGACATCGCCGCCTACAATGAGCAGTTCTTC. This encodes CASSLDIAAYNEQFF.

The CDR3 bases are TGTGCCAGCAGCCCGCGCGGACACTATGGCTACACCTTC. It translates to CASSPRGHYGYTF. The rearrangement joins TRBV3-1 to TRBJ1-2; D not resolved. This CDR3 is 13 amino acids long. V lost 4 bases and J lost 3, with 9 bases in between. Germline CDR1 LGHDT, CDR2 YNNKEL (reference sequence).

The V and J genes are TRBV20-1 and TRBJ2-4; the D gene could be TRBD1 or TRBD2 (5 bases each). The CDR3 totals 13 residues. The germline V gene encodes CDR1 DFQATT and CDR2 SNEGSKA (reference sequence). Between the trimmed V and J ends, which lost 3 bases and 9 bases, there was a span of 15 bases. CDR3: CSARSDLGTIQYF. The CDR3 DNA is TGCAGTGCTAGGAGCGATTTAGGGACCATTCAGTACTTC.

This chain joins TRBV4-2 and TRBJ2-1; possibly TRBD2 for D (5 bases). The germline V and J ends were trimmed by 7 bases and 0 bases, with 16 bases remaining between them. The CDR3 totals 16 residues. Per germline, CDR1 LGHNA and CDR2 YNFKEQ. CDR3 sequence reads: CASTYGELSSYNEQFF. The CDR3 DNA is TGTGCCAGCACCTATGGGGAGTTAAGCTCCTACAATGAGCAGTTCTTC.

The chain couples TRBV20-1 to TRBJ2-7; 9 bases are shared with TRBD1. V was pared by 4 bases and J by 0 bases, with 7 bases of the junction left unmatched. The V gene's germline CDR1 is DFQATT and CDR2 SNEGSKA (reference sequence). This CDR3 has 15 residues. The CDR3 reads CSANTGGLFSYEQYF. In DNA form, the CDR3 reads TGCAGTGCTAACACAGGGGGCCTATTCTCCTACGAGCAGTACTTC.

The V call is TRBV5-1, the J call TRBJ2-7, with TRBD2 matching over 10 bases. V was clipped by 4 bases and J by 5 bases; unmatched bases: 6. The CDR3 runs to 14 residues. Germline V gene sequence: CDR1 SGHRS, CDR2 YFSETQ. The CDR3: CASSQSGRANEQYF. In nucleotides, the CDR3 is TGCGCCAGCAGCCAAAGCGGGAGGGCCAACGAGCAGTACTTC.

Only a few counts were recorded for this clonotype. The chain combines TRBV29-1 with TRBJ2-1; 13 bases line up with TRBD2. After removal of 5 bases from V and 8 bases from J, the junction contained 9 bases not matched to a gene. Germline-derived CDR1 and CDR2 are SQVTM and ANQGSEA. This CDR3 has 15 amino acids. CDR3 region: CSVRGTSGMKYEQFF. In DNA form, the CDR3 reads TGCAGCGTTCGCGGGACTAGCGGGATGAAATATGAGCAGTTCTTC.

V and J are TRBV4-2 and TRBJ2-1, with D maybe TRBD2 (6 bases). Trimming pared 4 bases from V and 2 bases from J, leaving 12 bases between. Germline V gene data show CDR1 as LGHNA and CDR2 as YNFKEQ. This CDR3 has 15 residues. In DNA, the CDR3 is TGTGCCAGCAGCCCGTCTACTAGCCCCTACAATGAGCAGTTCTTC. As protein: CASSPSTSPYNEQFF.

This clonotype was picked up a small number of times. The rearrangement joins TRBV28 to TRBJ2-5, with D hard to call. The germline V gene encodes CDR1 MDHEN and CDR2 SYDVKM. This CDR3 is 13 amino acids long. Trimming took off 2 bases at V and 1 base at J, with 5 bases between the two ends. CDR3 nucleotide sequence: TGTGCCAGCAGTTTACAGCCCCAAGAGACCCAGTACTTC. Protein sequence: CASSLQPQETQYF.

This rearrangement joins TRBV19 to TRBJ2-7; 9 positions match TRBD2. The germline V gene encodes CDR1 LNHDA and CDR2 SQIVND (reference sequence). The V gene end was trimmed by 1 base and the J gene end by 3 bases; junction bases not matched to a gene: 1. This CDR3 contains 14 residues. The CDR3: CASSIAAGGYEQYF. The CDR3 coding sequence is TGTGCCAGTAGTATAGCAGCGGGAGGCTACGAGCAGTACTTC. Together with reference TRBV19 and TRBJ2-7, the CDR3 gives the full variable domain: DGGITQSPKYLFRKEGQNVTLSCEQNLNHDAMYWYRQDPGQGLRLIYYSQIVNDFQKGDIAEGYSVSREKKESFPLTVTSAQKNPTAFYLCASSIAAGGYEQYFGPGTRLTVT.

The chain uses TRBV3-1 and TRBJ2-7, with 9 bases identical to TRBD2. Per germline, CDR1 LGHDT and CDR2 YNNKEL (reference sequence). V shed 2 bases, J shed 2 bases, and the junction held 4 bases outside the gene matches. CDR3 size: 15 residues. CDR3 protein: CASSQRSSGTYEQYF. DNA of the CDR3: TGTGCCAGCAGCCAACGTTCTAGCGGGACCTACGAGCAGTACTTC.

The V gene is TRBV7-6, the J gene TRBJ1-5; weak D call: TRBD1 (5 bases). This CDR3 has 16 amino acids. Germline CDR1 and CDR2: SGHVS and FNYEAQ. Trimming cost V 6 bases and J 3 bases, with 18 bases left between them. In DNA, the CDR3 is TGTGCCAGCAGTTTGGAGGGAGGGACGGTCAATCAGCCCCAGCATTTT. Residues: CASSLEGGTVNQPQHF.